This TCR beta chain was recovered during a study of PD-L1 blockade in urothelial cancer. Germline assignment: CDR1 PRHDT and CDR2 FYEKMQ (reference sequence). CDR3 length equals 18 residues. Losses at the gene ends were 0 bases for V and 0 bases for J; bases not matched to a gene: 11. Data came from immunoSEQ multiplex PCR; TCRdb stores just in-frame clones and leaves some out. The sample records 70,000 or so clones, around 84% being singletons. The gene calls are TRBV13 and TRBJ2-7; 7 bases match TRBD2. This TCR was sampled from a man aged 65-85 years with urothelial cancer. The specimen comprised PBMCs, sampled around atezolizumab (anti-PD-L1) treatment. The CDR3: CASSLGGIAGSGSYEQYF. CDR3 bases: TGTGCCAGCAGCTTAGGGGGGATAGCGGGCTCGGGCTCCTACGAGCAGTACTTC.